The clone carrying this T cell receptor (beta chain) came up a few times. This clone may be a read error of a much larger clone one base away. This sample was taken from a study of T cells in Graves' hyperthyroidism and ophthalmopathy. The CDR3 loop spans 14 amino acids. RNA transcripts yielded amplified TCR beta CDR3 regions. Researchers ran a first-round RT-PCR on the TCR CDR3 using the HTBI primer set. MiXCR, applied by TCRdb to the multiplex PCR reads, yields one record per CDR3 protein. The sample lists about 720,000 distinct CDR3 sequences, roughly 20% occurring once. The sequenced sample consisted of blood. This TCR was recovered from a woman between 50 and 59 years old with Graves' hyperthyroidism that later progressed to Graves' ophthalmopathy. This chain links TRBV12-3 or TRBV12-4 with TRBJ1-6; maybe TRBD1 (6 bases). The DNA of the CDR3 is TGTGCCAGCAGTTTTGGGGGCGGAAATTCACGCCTCCACTTT. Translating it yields CASSFGGGNSRLHF.